The 15 T cell receptor beta chains reported below all come from one sample, sequenced in a study of early stage breast cancer tumors. Repertoires were generated with immunoSEQ multiplex PCR, while TCRdb's copy carries only in-frame clones and drops some. This table holds around 28,000 clones, around 67% found once. The sample taken for sequencing was breast tumor tissue. The origin of the receptors is a person younger than 45 with breast cancer.

The chain recombines TRBV5-4 with TRBJ2-2; the D gene could be TRBD1 or TRBD2 (6 bases each). Germline V gene data show CDR1 as SGHNT and CDR2 as YYREEE (reference sequence). This CDR3 has 16 amino acids. Trimming removed 0 bases from V and 5 bases from J, with 14 bases in between. In nucleotides, the CDR3 is TGTGCCAGCAGCTTGGGAGGCAGGGGAGGAACCGGGGAGCTGTTTTTT. Residues: CASSLGGRGGTGELFF.

The CDR3 protein is CASSLWARGLYEQYF. In nucleotides, the CDR3 is TGTGCCAGCAGCTTGTGGGCAAGGGGGCTCTACGAGCAGTACTTC. V and J are TRBV5-6 and TRBJ2-7; the match to TRBD1 covers 7 bases. Germline V gene lookup returns CDR1 SGHDT and CDR2 YYEEEE. This CDR3 spans 15 amino acids. V was pared by 1 base and J by 3 bases, with 7 bases of the junction left unmatched. The full variable domain, in which reference TRBV5-6 and TRBJ2-7 provide the parts outside the CDR3, is DAGVTQSPTHLIKTRGQQVTLRCSPKSGHDTVSWYQQALGQGPQFIFQYYEEEERQRGNFPDRFSGHQFPNYSSELNVNALLLGDSALYLCASSLWARGLYEQYFGPGTRLTVT.

The chain joins TRBV5-1 to TRBJ2-3; perhaps TRBD1 as D (6 bases). Germline values: CDR1 SGHRS, CDR2 YFSETQ. CDR3 length: 13 amino acids. The V and J ends lost 5 bases and 3 bases respectively, with 10 bases between them. CDR3 residues: CASRQGRTDTQYF. CDR3 nucleotides: TGCGCCAGCAGACAGGGTCGTACAGATACGCAGTATTTT.

This clone was observed a few times. The chain carries TRBV7-9 and TRBJ2-5; 7 bases are shared with TRBD1. This CDR3 contains 14 residues. Germline-derived CDR1 and CDR2 are SEHNR and FQNEAQ (reference sequence). Trimming took 4 bases from V and 5 from J; bases not matched to a gene: 7. The CDR3 loop is CASSSPQGTETQYF. The CDR3 nucleotides read TGTGCCAGCAGCTCCCCACAGGGGACGGAGACCCAGTACTTC.

The genes are TRBV7-2 and TRBJ1-5; maybe TRBD1 (6 bases). CDR3 length: 15 residues. Germline CDR1 reads SGHTA; CDR2 reads FQGNSA. Trimming left V 4 bases short and J 6 bases short, with 16 bases between. CDR3: CASSSGRGAGQPQHF. In DNA form, the CDR3 reads TGTGCCAGCAGCTCGGGCCGGGGGGCAGGTCAGCCCCAGCATTTT.

V and J are TRBV5-1 and TRBJ1-1; 8 bases are shared with TRBD1. The CDR3 length is 13 residues. Germline lookup yields CDR1 SGHRS and CDR2 YFSETQ. The V and J ends lost 4 bases and 5 bases, in that order; junction bases with no gene match: 4. The CDR3 reads CASSRTGGTEAFF. The DNA for the CDR3 is TGCGCCAGCAGCCGAACAGGGGGGACTGAAGCTTTCTTT.

The chain combines TRBV28 with TRBJ2-5, with 9 bases fitting TRBD2. Germline trimming cut 8 bases from V and 2 bases from J; bases unmatched to any gene: 6. This CDR3 is built from 14 residues. Germline loops: CDR1 MDHEN, CDR2 SYDVKM. The chain's CDR3 is CASCGLARQETQYF. The CDR3 nucleotides are TGTGCCAGCTGTGGACTAGCGAGACAAGAGACCCAGTACTTC.

This clone was observed once. The V call is TRBV5-6, the J call TRBJ1-4; 7 bases map to TRBD1. CDR1 is SGHDT and CDR2 is YYEEEE in the germline V gene. Trimming cost V 0 bases and J 7 bases; bases outside gene matches: 0. The CDR3 is made up of 13 amino acids. The CDR3 sequence: CASSLDRGEKLFF. CDR3 DNA: TGTGCCAGCAGCTTGGACAGGGGTGAAAAACTGTTTTTT.

The chain joins TRBV4-1 to TRBJ1-2; no clear D gene. This CDR3 region has 12 residues. In germline, CDR1 is MGHRA, CDR2 YSYEKL. Trimming removed 4 bases at V and 4 bases at J, with 7 bases between. The chain's CDR3 is CASSLGGYGYTF. CDR3 DNA sequence: TGCGCCAGCAGCCTAGGTGGCTATGGCTACACCTTC.

The chain recombines TRBV9 with TRBJ2-1; 8 nucleotides agree with TRBD2. Germline CDR1 and CDR2: SGDLS and YYNGEE. V lost 0 bases, J lost 10 bases, and 3 bases stayed unmatched. CDR3 size: 13 residues. CDR3 sequence (DNA): TGTGCCAGCAGCGTAGCGCGGGAGGCAGAGCAGTTCTTC. Translated, it gives CASSVAREAEQFF.

This clone was seen once. The J gene is TRBJ2-7, the V gene TRBV29-1; the match to TRBD2 covers 8 bases. V lost 1 base, J lost 7 bases, and 6 bases stayed unmatched. This CDR3 has 13 residues. The germline gives CDR1 SQVTM, CDR2 ANQGSEA. CDR3 sequence reads: CSVEAGGPEEQYF. Here the CDR3 DNA reads TGCAGCGTTGAAGCGGGAGGGCCGGAGGAGCAGTACTTC.

The gene calls are TRBV10-3 and TRBJ2-6, with 10 bases identical to TRBD1. V lost 6 bases and J lost 0; bases outside the gene matches: 5. Germline values: CDR1 ENHRY, CDR2 SYGVKD. This CDR3 contains 17 residues. The CDR3 DNA sequence: TGTGCCATCAGCCTGGGACAGGGGAACTCTGGGGCCAACGTCCTGACTTTC. This sequence encodes CAISLGQGNSGANVLTF.

The chain has TRBV11-3 and TRBJ1-3, with no clear D. The length of the CDR3 is 16 residues. Trimming took 1 base from V and 0 from J, leaving 10 bases between them. CDR1 and CDR2 (germline): SGHNT, YENEEA. The CDR3 loop reads CASSLGPISSGNTIYF. CDR3 DNA sequence: TGTGCCAGCAGCTTAGGGCCCATTTCCTCTGGAAACACCATATATTTT.

The chain couples TRBV27 to TRBJ2-3, with TRBD1 identical over 9 bases. Germline V gene data show CDR1 as MNHEY and CDR2 as SMNVEV (reference sequence). Germline trimming cut 5 bases from V and 1 base from J; bases unmatched to any gene: 4. The CDR3 contains 15 residues. The CDR3 coding sequence is TGTGCCAGCAGTCTAAGGACAGGGGGCACAGATACGCAGTATTTT. Its protein is CASSLRTGGTDTQYF.

CDR3 nucleotides: TGTGCCACCCGTTTGAGACAGTCGGCTCGTACGCAGTATTTT. Protein product: CATRLRQSARTQYF. J is TRBJ2-3 and V is TRBV15; possibly TRBD1 for D (5 bases). The germline gives CDR1 LNHNV, CDR2 YYDKDF (reference sequence). With 8 bases removed from V and 8 bases from J, the gap between germline ends came to 20 bases. The CDR3 is 14 amino acids.